The rows below give T cell receptor beta chains drawn from one sample of a study of blood T cell repertoires in COVID-19. Some clones are missing from TCRdb's copy, which holds only in-frame ones; the method was immunoSEQ multiplex PCR. The sample lists 35,000 to 45,000 clones; around 90% were seen once. Sequenced sample: peripheral blood. These receptors all come from a man aged 45 to 65 with active COVID-19. CDR3s include the opening cysteine and the closing phenylalanine or tryptophan. Each record gives: V gene, D gene, J gene, CDR3 length, CDR3 DNA, CDR3 protein. D genes are given only for firm matches.

V: TRBV7-8; D: NA; J: TRBJ2-2; length: 18; DNA: TGTGCCAGCAGCTCCCCCTTGGATAGACAGCTGAACACCGGGGAGCTGTTTTTT; CDR3: CASSSPLDRQLNTGELFF
V: TRBV6-2/TRBV6-3; D: NA; J: TRBJ2-2; length: 16; DNA: TGTGCCAGCAGTTACTCGGAGCTAAATCCACCCGGGGAGCTGTTTTTT; CDR3: CASSYSELNPPGELFF
V: TRBV6-5; D: NA; J: TRBJ2-1; length: 13; DNA: TGTGCCAGCAGTAAACAGGGTCAGGATGAGCAGTTCTTC; CDR3: CASSKQGQDEQFF
V: TRBV6-5; D: NA; J: TRBJ2-1; length: 12; DNA: TGTGCCAGCAGTTACCTGAGAGGGGAGCAGTTCTTC; CDR3: CASSYLRGEQFF
V: TRBV4-2; D: TRBD2; J: TRBJ2-1; length: 16; DNA: TGTGCCAGCAGCCAAGTTAAGCCGGGGGGGCCTGGTGAGCAGTTCTTC; CDR3: CASSQVKPGGPGEQFF
V: TRBV7-3; D: TRBD2; J: TRBJ2-7; length: 15; DNA: TGTGCCAGCAGCTTAGGTAGCGGGCCCTTCAACGAGCAGTACTTC; CDR3: CASSLGSGPFNEQYF
V: TRBV7-9; D: TRBD1; J: TRBJ2-3; length: 17; DNA: TGTGCCAGCAGCACCCGACAGGGGGAGGTTAGCACAGATACGCAGTATTTT; CDR3: CASSTRQGEVSTDTQYF
V: TRBV5-1; D: TRBD2; J: TRBJ2-1; length: 20; DNA: TGCGCCAGCATACCTGAATATAGCGGGGGGAGGAACCGACGGTACAATGAGCAGTTCTTC; CDR3: CASIPEYSGGRNRRYNEQFF
V: TRBV18; D: TRBD1; J: TRBJ2-7; length: 14; DNA: TGTGCCAGCTCACCCGACAGGGGCCACAACGAGCAGTACTTC; CDR3: CASSPDRGHNEQYF
V: TRBV3-1/TRBV3-2; D: NA; J: TRBJ2-2; length: 14; DNA: TGTGCCAGCACGGCAGGGGTTGGCACCGGGGAGCTGTTTTTT; CDR3: CASTAGVGTGELFF
V: TRBV5-8; D: NA; J: TRBJ1-4; length: 15; DNA: TGTGCCAGCAGCCAAGGCGACTTAAATAATGAAAAACTGTTTTTT; CDR3: CASSQGDLNNEKLFF
V: TRBV4-3; D: NA; J: TRBJ1-2; length: 14; DNA: TGCGCCAGCAGTCAAGGGGGGCAGATTGCTGGCTACACCTTC; CDR3: CASSQGGQIAGYTF
V: TRBV28; D: TRBD1; J: TRBJ1-1; length: 18; DNA: TGTGCCAGCAGCTCCCCCGGGACAGGGTCGATTTTGGACACTGAAGCTTTCTTT; CDR3: CASSSPGTGSILDTEAFF
V: TRBV6-2/TRBV6-3; D: TRBD2; J: TRBJ2-1; length: 16; DNA: TGTGCCAGCAGCTCGCCACTAGCGGGGGGGTACAATGAGCAGTTCTTC; CDR3: CASSSPLAGGYNEQFF